This T cell receptor (beta chain) comes out of a study of glioma-infiltrating T cells after dendritic cell vaccination. Measured with immunoSEQ multiplex PCR; TCRdb has only the in-frame clones, and not every one. The table records about 99,000 clones, 65% to 85% of them present only once. This sample's time point: after dendritic cell vaccination, including at tumor progression/relapse. Trimming removed 0 bases from V and 0 bases from J, with 11 bases in between. There are 17 residues in the CDR3. Germline V lookup: CDR1 LGHNT, CDR2 FRNRAP. The chain links TRBV12-5 to TRBJ2-2; no firm D call. The TCR was taken from a human donor with glioblastoma. The sequencing used blood, collected after dendritic cell vaccination. The CDR3 nucleotides read TGTGCTAGTGGTTTGGTACTTGGCGGAGCGAACACCGGGGAGCTGTTTTTT. The encoded protein is CASGLVLGGANTGELFF.